This is a list of T cell receptor beta chains from one sample in a study of shared clonotypes between healthy human individuals. TCRdb's table, derived via immunoSEQ multiplex PCR, lists solely in-frame clones and lacks some. The data show millions of clones, around 94% seen once. The sequencing input was naive CD4+ T cells sorted from blood. These receptors were obtained from a man aged 18 to 35 in good health. CDR3s include the opening cysteine and the closing phenylalanine or tryptophan. The D gene is left open where the match is weak. A row's size may be missing; if present it is once, few, many or a size class.

D gene,V gene,clone size,J gene,CDR3 DNA,CDR3 protein
.,TRBV30,.,TRBJ2-1,TGTGCCTGGAGTGCGAGCCACAATGAGCAGTTCTTC,CAWSASHNEQFF
TRBD1,TRBV10-3,.,TRBJ2-5,TGTGCCACAGCGCCGGGACAGGGGATGGAGACCCAGTACTTC,CATAPGQGMETQYF
.,TRBV19,.,TRBJ2-3,TGTGCCAGTAGTCTAACCGGGACTCAACATAGCACAGATACGCAGTATTTT,CASSLTGTQHSTDTQYF
TRBD1,TRBV7-2,.,TRBJ1-2,TGTGCCAGCAGCTTTTGGGACAGGGGAAGCTGGGGCTACACCTTC,CASSFWDRGSWGYTF
TRBD1,TRBV10-2,.,TRBJ1-2,TGCGCCAGCAGTGAGGACGGGACAGCTGGCTATGGCTACACCTTC,CASSEDGTAGYGYTF
.,TRBV5-4,.,TRBJ2-5,TGTGCCAGCAGCTTGATGGGGGTTCAGACCCAGTACTTC,CASSLMGVQTQYF
.,TRBV5-4,.,TRBJ2-7,TGTGCCAGCAGCTTGGACAGGGTGGGAGAGCAGTACTTC,CASSLDRVGEQYF
TRBD1,TRBV10-2,.,TRBJ1-3,TGCGCCAGCAGTGAAGGGACAGGGGTTTCCGGAAACACCATATATTTT,CASSEGTGVSGNTIYF
.,TRBV28,.,TRBJ1-2,TGTGCCAGCAGTACGGGGGTTCAATATGGCTACACCTTC,CASSTGVQYGYTF
.,TRBV30,.,TRBJ1-1,TGTGCCTGGAGTGCCAGAGTTGGGGGCACTGAAGCTTTCTTT,CAWSARVGGTEAFF
.,TRBV6-5,.,TRBJ2-5,TGTGCCAGCAGTTATTCTCCTACTAGGATCCCAGAGACCCAGTACTTC,CASSYSPTRIPETQYF
.,TRBV6-5,.,TRBJ1-5,TGTGCCAGCGGGGTGGGGCACAATCAGCCCCAGCATTTT,CASGVGHNQPQHF
TRBD1,TRBV27,.,TRBJ2-7,TGTGCCAGCAGTTTATTTCCAGGGGGATCCTACGAGCAGTACTTC,CASSLFPGGSYEQYF
TRBD2,TRBV6-6,.,TRBJ2-5,TGTGCCAGCAGAGAAAGTAGCGGGACCCAAGAGACCCAGTACTTC,CASRESSGTQETQYF
.,TRBV6-5,.,TRBJ1-2,TGTGCCAGCAGCCAGGGGATAGCTAACTATGGCTACACCTTC,CASSQGIANYGYTF
.,TRBV12-2,.,TRBJ2-5,TGTGCAAGTCGCTGTATCCCATTGACAGACTTAGAGACCCAGTACTTC,CASRCIPLTDLETQYF
.,TRBV5-1,.,TRBJ1-2,TGCGCCAGCAGCTTGGTGCCAGAAGACTACTATGGCTACACCTTC,CASSLVPEDYYGYTF
.,TRBV10-3,few,TRBJ1-5,TGTGCCATCAGTGACAGGGAAGGCAATCAGCCCCAGCATTTT,CAISDREGNQPQHF
TRBD1,TRBV15,.,TRBJ2-7,TGTGCCACCAGCAGAGCCAGGGAGACGACAGGGGGGAGGGAGCAGTACTTC,CATSRARETTGGREQYF
.,TRBV21-1,.,TRBJ2-1,TGTGCCAGCAGCAAAGGCGCCGGGACTAGCGGACTATATATGTACAATGAGCAGTTCTTC,CASSKGAGTSGLYMYNEQFF
.,TRBV5-7,.,TRBJ2-5,TGTGCCAGCAGCGTAGACGGAGGGAGTCCGAAGACCCAGTACTTC,CASSVDGGSPKTQYF
.,TRBV6-5,.,TRBJ1-5,TGTGCCAGCAGCAGTTACCGGAGCAATCAGCCCCAGCATTTT,CASSSYRSNQPQHF
.,TRBV5-4,.,TRBJ1-1,TGTGCCAGCAGCTTGTACAGGGAAAGGGGGACTGAAGCTTTCTTT,CASSLYRERGTEAFF
.,TRBV6-1,.,TRBJ2-1,TGTGCCAGCAGTGAAAGAATAGGAACATACAATGAGCAGTTCTTC,CASSERIGTYNEQFF
.,TRBV25-1,.,TRBJ2-7,TGTGCCAGCAGTGAATTACCGGGGGGCGTGGGCGAGCAGTACTTC,CASSELPGGVGEQYF
.,TRBV5-1,.,TRBJ1-5,TGCGCCAGCAGCTTGGATGGGGTTGGCAATCAGCCCCAGCATTTT,CASSLDGVGNQPQHF
.,TRBV7-9,.,TRBJ1-1,TGTGCCAGCAGCTTATTACAGGGGAACACTGAAGCTTTCTTT,CASSLLQGNTEAFF
TRBD2,TRBV7-2,.,TRBJ2-2,TGTGCCAGCAGCTTAGCGGGGAGGACTAGCCGGAACACCGGGGAGCTGTTTTTT,CASSLAGRTSRNTGELFF
TRBD1,TRBV6-1,.,TRBJ2-7,TGTGCCATCTCAAGGTGGGGACAGAGGGGCTACGAGCAGTACTTC,CAISRWGQRGYEQYF
.,TRBV18,once,TRBJ2-5,TGTGCCAGCTCACCAGCACGGACATACCAAGAGACCCAGTACTTC,CASSPARTYQETQYF
.,TRBV5-1,few,TRBJ1-2,TGCGCCAGCAGCTTGGTTACAGGGAACTATGGCTACACCTTC,CASSLVTGNYGYTF
.,TRBV28,.,TRBJ1-2,TGTGCCAGCATCGTTAACTCAGGGTCCGGGGGCTACACCTTC,CASIVNSGSGGYTF
TRBD1,TRBV6-4,.,TRBJ2-3,TGTGCCAGCAGTGAAGAAGGGGGCTTCCAGTATTTT,CASSEEGGFQYF
.,TRBV6-1,.,TRBJ1-3,TGTGCCAGCAGAGATAGGCTCTCTGGAAACACCATATATTTT,CASRDRLSGNTIYF
.,TRBV19,.,TRBJ1-5,TGTGCCAGTAGTTCTCAACCGGGGCAGAGCAATCAGCCCCAGCATTTT,CASSSQPGQSNQPQHF
TRBD1,TRBV14,few,TRBJ1-6,TGTGCCAGCAGCTGGGACAGGCTCCGTTCACCCCTCCACTTT,CASSWDRLRSPLHF
TRBD1,TRBV5-1,once,TRBJ1-1,TGCGCCAGCAGCAATGGACAGGGTAGGGAGAACACTGAAGCTTTCTTT,CASSNGQGRENTEAFF
.,TRBV11-2,.,TRBJ2-3,TGTGCCAGCAGCGCCCCTCGGATCGGGCGTACGCAGTATTTT,CASSAPRIGRTQYF
.,TRBV11-2,.,TRBJ1-3,TGTGCCAGCAGCGACCGGGACTCTGGAAACACCATATATTTT,CASSDRDSGNTIYF
.,TRBV20-1,.,TRBJ2-3,TGCAGTGCTAGCGGGACAGATACGCAGTATTTT,CSASGTDTQYF
TRBD1,TRBV19,.,TRBJ2-3,TGTGCCAGTAGTGTCCGACAGGGGGCGGCAGATACGCAGTATTTT,CASSVRQGAADTQYF
TRBD2,TRBV27,.,TRBJ2-2,TGTGCCAGCACCCCCGGGACTAGCGGAGCGAACACCGGGGAGCTGTTTTTT,CASTPGTSGANTGELFF
.,TRBV4-3,.,TRBJ2-3,TGCGCCAGCAGCCAAGCGGGCACAGATACGCAGTATTTT,CASSQAGTDTQYF
.,TRBV27,.,TRBJ2-4,TGTGCCAGCAGTCGGAACACCACGAGCGGCCGACTAGCCAAAAACATTCAGTACTTC,CASSRNTTSGRLAKNIQYF
.,TRBV19,.,TRBJ1-5,TGTGCCAGTAGTACCCCAGGGGACTCCCGGGCCCAGCATTTT,CASSTPGDSRAQHF
TRBD2,TRBV2,.,TRBJ2-1,TGTGCCAGCAGTGAAACGATTGGACTAGCGGGAGCCATCAGCTCCTACAATGAGCAGTTCTTC,CASSETIGLAGAISSYNEQFF
.,TRBV18,.,TRBJ2-7,TGTGCCAGCTCACTGGGTTCCGGGGCCGTTAATTACGAGCAGTACTTC,CASSLGSGAVNYEQYF
TRBD1,TRBV6-1,.,TRBJ1-2,TGTGCCAGCAGTGAGCCCGGGACAGGGAATAGGCTCTATGGCTACACCTTC,CASSEPGTGNRLYGYTF
.,TRBV7-9,.,TRBJ1-5,TGTGCCAGCAGCCTAAGAATCAGGGATAGCAATCAGCCCCAGCATTTT,CASSLRIRDSNQPQHF
TRBD1,TRBV10-3,.,TRBJ2-5,TGTGCCATCAGTGAGAGTAGGGGACAGGGTTCAAGAGAGACCCAGTACTTC,CAISESRGQGSRETQYF
.,TRBV6-4,.,TRBJ1-1,TGTGCCAGCAGTGCCGCTTTAGGGACTGAAGCTTTCTTT,CASSAALGTEAFF
TRBD1,TRBV28,.,TRBJ1-5,TGTGCCAGCAGCTATGGACAGGGAATGGGGTATAGCAATCAGCCCCAGCATTTT,CASSYGQGMGYSNQPQHF
.,TRBV6-1,once,TRBJ2-4,TGTGCCAGCAGTGAAGTGACCAGGGGAAGGAACATTCAGTACTTC,CASSEVTRGRNIQYF
.,TRBV6-5,.,TRBJ2-7,TGTGCCAGCAGCCGCGGGCCAGCCTACGAGCAGTACTTC,CASSRGPAYEQYF
TRBD2,TRBV9,.,TRBJ2-5,TGTGCCAGCAGCGCGGGACTAGGGGAGACCCAGTACTTC,CASSAGLGETQYF
.,TRBV5-1,few,TRBJ1-1,TGCGCCAGCAGCCGCACAGGATCGAACACTGAAGCTTTCTTT,CASSRTGSNTEAFF
TRBD1,TRBV5-1,.,TRBJ2-1,TGCGCCAGCAGCCCCGGGACAGGGGCTTACAATGAGCAGTTCTTC,CASSPGTGAYNEQFF
TRBD2,TRBV7-6,.,TRBJ2-1,TGTGCCAGCACCGCCGGTGGGGCTAGCGGGACCCTTGGGCATGAGCAGTTCTTC,CASTAGGASGTLGHEQFF
.,TRBV2,.,TRBJ1-5,TGTGCCAGCACCCGGGGGGATCCGGGGAGCAATCAGCCCCAGCATTTT,CASTRGDPGSNQPQHF
.,TRBV5-5,.,TRBJ2-7,TGTGCCAGCAGGCAACTTGGTAACGAGCAGTACTTC,CASRQLGNEQYF